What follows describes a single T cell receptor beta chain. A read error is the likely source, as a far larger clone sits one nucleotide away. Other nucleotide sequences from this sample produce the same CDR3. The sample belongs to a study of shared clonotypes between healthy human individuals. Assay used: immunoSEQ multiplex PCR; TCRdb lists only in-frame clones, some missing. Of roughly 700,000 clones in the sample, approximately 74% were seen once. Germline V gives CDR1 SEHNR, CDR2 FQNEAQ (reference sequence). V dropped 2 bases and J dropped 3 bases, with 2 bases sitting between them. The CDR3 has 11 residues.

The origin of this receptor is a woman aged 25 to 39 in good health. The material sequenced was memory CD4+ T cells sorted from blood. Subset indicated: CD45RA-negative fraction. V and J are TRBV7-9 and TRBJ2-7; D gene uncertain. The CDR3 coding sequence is TGTGCCAGCAGCTTACTCTACGAGCAGTACTTC. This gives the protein CASSLLYEQYF.